The 11 T cell receptor beta chains listed next were all sequenced from one sample in a study of blood T cell repertoires in COVID-19. The data were produced by immunoSEQ multiplex PCR, yet TCRdb's version contains in-frame clones alone and is incomplete. Here the sample spans approximately 230,000 clones, around nine tenths being singletons. The sequencing input was peripheral blood. The receptor source for this set is an elderly man with acute or convalescent COVID-19.

The chain couples TRBV19 to TRBJ1-1, with 7 bases lining up with TRBD1. With 9 bases clipped from V and 0 bases from J, the junction kept 4 bases outside the gene matches. Germline loops: CDR1 LNHDA, CDR2 SQIVND (reference sequence). CDR3 size: 13 residues. The CDR3: CASRDSLNTEAFF. CDR3 nucleotide sequence: TGTGCCAGCCGGGACAGCCTGAACACTGAAGCTTTCTTT.

This chain links TRBV4-3 with TRBJ1-1; possible D gene TRBD1, 6 bases. The germline V gene has CDR1 LGHNA and CDR2 YSLEER. Trimming took off 1 base at V and 1 base at J, with 13 bases between the two ends. This CDR3 has 16 amino acids. The CDR3: CASSQGWAGANTEAFF. The CDR3 DNA sequence: TGCGCCAGCAGCCAAGGTTGGGCAGGGGCGAACACTGAAGCTTTCTTT.

The V call is TRBV12-3 or TRBV12-4, the J call TRBJ2-7; D remains unclear. The length of the CDR3 is 12 residues. Trimming took 0 bases from V and 11 from J, leaving 11 bases between them. The CDR3: CASSLAGQKEYF. The CDR3 region has the DNA TGTGCCAGCAGTTTAGCGGGCCAGAAGGAGTACTTC.

This clone was observed once. The rearrangement links TRBV29-1 to TRBJ2-4; 13 bases match TRBD2. The germline gives CDR1 SQVTM, CDR2 ANQGSEA. Unmatched junction bases numbered 0, after V lost 3 bases and J lost 7 bases. The CDR3 is 13 amino acids. CDR3 sequence: CSVETSGRNIQYF. The DNA of the CDR3 is TGCAGCGTTGAGACTAGCGGGAGGAACATTCAGTACTTC.

This chain joins TRBV28 and TRBJ1-5; D perhaps matches TRBD1 (6 bases). Trimming took 6 bases from V and 5 from J, leaving 11 bases between them. Germline lookup yields CDR1 MDHEN and CDR2 SYDVKM. The CDR3 consists of 13 residues. The CDR3 bases are TGTGCCAGCAGGCCCGACAGGTATCAGCCCCAGCATTTT. Translated: CASRPDRYQPQHF.

V and J are TRBV28 and TRBJ2-5, with 11 bases identical to TRBD2. Germline CDR1 and CDR2: MDHEN and SYDVKM. V lost 3 bases, J lost 1 base, and 4 bases stayed unmatched. The CDR3 has 16 amino acids. CDR3 DNA sequence: TGTGCCAGCAGTTTCGGTCTAGCGGGAGGCCAAGAGACCCAGTACTTC. This codes for CASSFGLAGGQETQYF.

This chain joins TRBV11-2 and TRBJ2-2, with TRBD2 identical over 12 bases. J gave up 6 bases and V 5 bases, and 4 bases lay outside the gene matches. CDR3 length: 15 residues. CDR1 is SGHAT and CDR2 is FQNNGV in the germline V gene. The CDR3 protein is CASSKASGGAGELFF. The CDR3 coding sequence is TGTGCCAGCAGCAAGGCTAGCGGGGGGGCCGGGGAGCTGTTTTTT. The complete variable domain, with remaining parts taken from reference TRBV11-2 and TRBJ2-2, reads EAGVAQSPRYKIIEKRQSVAFWCNPISGHATLYWYQQILGQGPKLLIQFQNNGVVDDSQLPKDRFSAERLKGVDSTLKIQPAKLEDSAVYLCASSKASGGAGELFFGEGSRLTVL.

The J gene is TRBJ2-7, the V gene TRBV7-3; 11 nucleotides agree with TRBD1. This CDR3 region has 15 residues. CDR1 is SGHTA and CDR2 is FQGTGA in the germline V gene. V was pared by 2 bases and J by 4 bases, with 4 bases of the junction left unmatched. The DNA of the CDR3 is TGTGCCAGCAGCTTAGAAGGACAGGGGGCTTACGAGCAGTACTTC. Translation: CASSLEGQGAYEQYF.

The chain is built from TRBV7-2 and TRBJ2-1; 11 nucleotides align to TRBD1. The V segment lost 4 bases and the J segment 4 bases; nucleotides outside the gene matches: 3. Per germline, CDR1 SGHTA and CDR2 FQGNSA. The CDR3 is 15 amino acids. CDR3 in DNA: TGTGCCAGCAGCTCCGGGACAGGGGGATACAATGAGCAGTTCTTC. Amino acids: CASSSGTGGYNEQFF.

J is TRBJ2-7 and V is TRBV19; a possible D gene is TRBD1 (6 bases). This CDR3 has 13 amino acids. CDR1 is LNHDA and CDR2 is SQIVND in the germline V gene (reference sequence). Trimming took off 4 bases at V and 1 base at J, with 8 bases between the two ends. The CDR3 DNA reads as TGTGCCAGTAGTAACACAGGGTCCTACGAGCAGTACTTC. It yields the protein CASSNTGSYEQYF.

The chain joins TRBV28 to TRBJ1-6; no reliable D call. Germline CDR1 is MDHEN and CDR2 is SYDVKM. V was shortened by 6 bases and J by 9 bases, with 18 bases between the two germline ends. The CDR3 contains 15 residues. CDR3 DNA sequence: TGTGCCAGCAGCTCCCTAAGAGGGTCGACTTCACCCCTCCACTTT. Translated, it gives CASSSLRGSTSPLHF.